This note documents a single T cell receptor beta chain sequence. What it recognizes is unknown. This sample stems from a study of OX40 agonist ivuxolimab in advanced cancers. On the study more broadly: It was ivuxolimab, an agonistic anti-OX40 (CD134) antibody, that patients were treated with. Averaging 60 years in age, with a range of roughly 20 to 90, the cohort was approximately 83% male.

TCRdb's table, derived via immunoSEQ multiplex PCR, lists solely in-frame clones and lacks some. Here the sample spans about 51,000 clones, about 80% being singletons. Patients were excluded for autoimmune disease history or systemic immunosuppression. This CDR3 spans 12 amino acids. Trimming removed 4 bases at V and 4 bases at J, with 7 bases between. Looked up from germline, CDR1 is LNHDA and CDR2 is SQIVND (reference sequence). Overall study findings and caveats: The average count of expanded clones was higher among CD8+ T cells than among CD4+.

The sequences come from CD4+ or CD8+ T cells sorted from blood, collected in a trial of the OX40 agonist ivuxolimab. The V gene is TRBV19, the J gene TRBJ2-5; D is unclear. The receptor was isolated from an adult with an advanced solid tumor such as melanoma, head and neck, liver or kidney cancer. The CDR3 sequence: CASSTAPETQYF. CDR3 in DNA: TGTGCCAGTAGTACGGCCCCAGAGACCCAGTACTTC.